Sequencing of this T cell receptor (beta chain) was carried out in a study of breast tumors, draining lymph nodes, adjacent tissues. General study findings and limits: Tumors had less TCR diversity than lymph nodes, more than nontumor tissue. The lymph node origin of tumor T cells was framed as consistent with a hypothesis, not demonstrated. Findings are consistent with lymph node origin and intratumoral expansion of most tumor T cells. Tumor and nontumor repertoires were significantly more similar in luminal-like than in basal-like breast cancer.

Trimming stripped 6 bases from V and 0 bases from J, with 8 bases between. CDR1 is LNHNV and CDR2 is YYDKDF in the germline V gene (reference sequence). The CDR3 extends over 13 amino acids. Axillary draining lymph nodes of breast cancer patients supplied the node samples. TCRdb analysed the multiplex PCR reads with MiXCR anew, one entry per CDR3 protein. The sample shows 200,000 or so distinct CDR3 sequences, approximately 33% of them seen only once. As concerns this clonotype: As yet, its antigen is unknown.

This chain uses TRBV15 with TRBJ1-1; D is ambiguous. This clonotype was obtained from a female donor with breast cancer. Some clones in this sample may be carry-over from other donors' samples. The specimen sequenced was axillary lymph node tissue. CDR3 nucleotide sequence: TGTGCCACCAGGTACCAGCTGAACACTGAAGCTTTCTTT. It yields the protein CATRYQLNTEAFF.